This T cell receptor beta chain comes out of a study of T cell repertoires in cytomegalovirus infection (dated by TCRdb to between 2018 and 2021). For the study in its entirety: Donor HLA type was relevant to the analysis, because carriage of CMV infection together with the matching HLA type was indicated by public TCR beta signatures. General conclusions and limits of the study: In the ex vivo response, HLA-C-restricted CMV-specific TCR beta clonotypes were dominant, and in two of eight donors the single most frequent clonotype came from this HLA-C-restricted group. In both this cohort and an independent roughly 350-donor cohort, the cumulative frequency of public TCR beta family members distinguished carriers of CMV infection plus the relevant HLA type.

Concerning this clonotype: The specificity of this receptor is unknown. The sample holds no much larger clone one base away, and base qualities are not on file.

Its CDR3 holds 17 amino acids, cysteine through phenylalanine. Kept here is only the CDR3 DNA, which spans 51 bases and is read in frame from base 1. Here V drops 2 bases and J drops 8 bases, and the junction holds 13 bases not matched to any gene. CDR1 and CDR2 are read off the germline V gene as MNHEY and SVGAGI. TCRdb shows the sequencer as Illumina HiSeq 1500. The public reads were run again by TCRdb, first through fastp at Q25 and then through MiXCR, and only productive beta chains were kept. Every distinct CDR3 protein forms one entry, paired with its most common genes and DNA. Present in this sample are nearly 450,000 distinct CDR3 sequences, approximately 30% of which were seen just once. Of the sample, about 13% falls within the top ten clones.

The clonotype was recovered from a human donor in good health (CMV status not recorded). Some clones in this sample may be carry-over from other donors' samples. The V and J segments used are TRBV6-5 and TRBJ2-1, with TRBD2 matching 9 junction bases. The sequenced sample consisted of PBMCs. CDR3 region: CASSYRALGGGADEQFF. The nucleotides read TGTGCCAGCAGTTACCGCGCCCTCGGCGGGGGGGCAGATGAGCAGTTCTTC.